This T cell receptor (beta chain) came from a study of cytomegalovirus exposure and HLA in healthy donors. Libraries were prepared by immunoSEQ multiplex PCR; TCRdb keeps only in-frame clonotypes and omits some of them. This table holds 210,000 or so clones, 70% to 90% found once. J lost 4 bases, V lost 4 bases, and 6 bases had no gene match. The germline V gene encodes CDR1 MDHEN and CDR2 SYDVKM. CDR3 length: 15 residues. This chain joins TRBV28 and TRBJ2-3, with 9 nucleotides matching TRBD2. This TCR was recovered from a young woman in good health and CMV-seronegative. The sequenced sample consisted of PBMCs. The CDR3 region is CASSSFRTSADTQYF. The CDR3 DNA is TGTGCCAGCAGTTCATTCCGGACTAGCGCAGATACGCAGTATTTT.